This is a list of T cell receptor beta chains from one sample in a study of T cell responses to AZD1222 COVID-19 vaccine. Measured with immunoSEQ multiplex PCR; TCRdb has only the in-frame clones, and not every one. The table has about 110,000 clones, about 89% seen once. The sequencing here drew on peripheral blood, taken 28 days after the second AZD1222 dose. These receptor sequences come from an adult who received the AZD1222 COVID-19 vaccine. Each CDR3 is given with its conserved first and last residue. Each record gives: J gene, V gene, clone size, D gene, CDR3 protein, CDR3 DNA. D genes are given only for firm matches. Clone size is shown for a subset of rows, as once, few, many or a class of expanded clone.

TRBJ1-5	TRBV4-1	NA	TRBD1	CASSQVWQGANQPQHF	TGCGCCAGCAGCCAAGTTTGGCAGGGGGCGAATCAGCCCCAGCATTTT
TRBJ1-1	TRBV6-1	NA	NA	CASSEDSGGVTEAFF	TGTGCCAGCAGTGAAGATTCTGGGGGCGTCACTGAAGCTTTCTTT
TRBJ2-7	TRBV7-2	NA	NA	CASSLAFSGTTSYEQYF	TGTGCCAGCAGCTTAGCGTTTTCTGGGACAACATCCTACGAGCAGTACTTC
TRBJ2-7	TRBV27	NA	NA	CASSPDRAGDEQYF	TGTGCCAGCAGTCCGGACAGGGCGGGGGACGAGCAGTACTTC
TRBJ1-2	TRBV29-1	NA	NA	CSVAGGAYGYTF	TGCAGCGTTGCCGGCGGGGCCTATGGCTACACCTTC
TRBJ1-1	TRBV9	NA	TRBD1	CASSVAPGGTEAFF	TGTGCCAGCAGCGTAGCCCCAGGGGGCACTGAAGCTTTCTTT
TRBJ1-2	TRBV14	NA	TRBD1	CASSQGQGYGYTF	TGTGCCAGCAGCCAGGGACAGGGATACGGCTACACCTTC
TRBJ1-5	TRBV19	NA	NA	CASSLAWGGSPQHF	TGTGCCAGTAGTCTCGCGTGGGGGGGGAGTCCCCAGCATTTT
TRBJ1-2	TRBV19	NA	TRBD1	CASSRGQGFYGYTF	TGTGCCAGTAGTAGAGGACAGGGCTTTTATGGCTACACCTTC
TRBJ2-7	TRBV7-2	NA	TRBD1	CASSRDRPSSAYEQYF	TGTGCCAGCAGCCGGGACAGGCCCTCATCAGCCTACGAGCAGTACTTC
TRBJ2-2	TRBV4-3	NA	TRBD1	CASSYGQGARTGELFF	TGCGCCAGCAGCTATGGACAGGGGGCTAGGACCGGGGAGCTGTTTTTT
TRBJ2-7	TRBV18	NA	TRBD2	CASSPTSGSNEQYF	TGTGCCAGCTCACCGACTAGCGGGAGCAACGAGCAGTACTTC
TRBJ2-2	TRBV13	NA	NA	CASSEAGQSNTGELFF	TGTGCCAGCAGCGAAGCGGGACAGTCGAACACCGGGGAGCTGTTTTTT
TRBJ1-1	TRBV12-5	NA	NA	CASGPLTDLNTEAFF	TGTGCTAGTGGACCTCTCACAGATCTGAACACTGAAGCTTTCTTT
TRBJ2-2	TRBV4-3	NA	NA	CASSQDLGGHTGELFF	TGCGCCAGCAGCCAAGATCTGGGGGGCCACACCGGGGAGCTGTTTTTT
TRBJ2-7	TRBV19	NA	NA	CARNIPTPGGRYEQYF	TGTGCCAGAAACATCCCAACACCCGGCGGCCGTTACGAGCAGTACTTC
TRBJ1-3	TRBV6-2/TRBV6-3	NA	NA	CASSPFGNTIYF	TGTGCCAGCAGCCCATTTGGAAACACCATATATTTT
TRBJ1-5	TRBV19	NA	TRBD1	CASSYDRGISNQPQHF	TGTGCCAGTAGTTATGACAGGGGGATTAGCAATCAGCCCCAGCATTTT
TRBJ1-1	TRBV19	NA	NA	CASSIILGPEAFF	TGTGCCAGTAGTATAATCTTGGGGCCTGAAGCTTTCTTT
TRBJ2-6	TRBV15	NA	NA	CATSAPVSGANVLTF	TGTGCCACCAGCGCCCCGGTCTCTGGGGCCAACGTCCTGACTTTC
TRBJ1-5	TRBV6-2/TRBV6-3	NA	NA	CASSDGPSNQPQHF	TGTGCCAGCAGCGACGGGCCTAGCAATCAGCCCCAGCATTTT
TRBJ1-1	TRBV19	NA	TRBD1	CASLLRDPGQGKTEAFF	TGTGCCAGTCTCCTCAGGGATCCCGGACAGGGGAAAACTGAAGCTTTCTTT
TRBJ2-3	TRBV6-4	once	TRBD2	CASSVGGGAADTQYF	TGTGCCAGCAGTGTGGGCGGGGGGGCCGCAGATACGCAGTATTTT
TRBJ2-2	TRBV6-2/TRBV6-3	NA	NA	CASSSWVGRTGELFF	TGTGCCAGCAGTTCGTGGGTGGGTCGCACCGGGGAGCTGTTTTTT
TRBJ1-5	TRBV6-2/TRBV6-3	NA	NA	CASSYQGTQPQHF	TGTGCCAGCAGTTACCAGGGGACTCAGCCCCAGCATTTT
TRBJ2-7	TRBV6-5	NA	NA	CASSYGGSHEQYF	TGTGCCAGCAGTTACGGGGGGAGCCACGAGCAGTACTTC
TRBJ2-7	TRBV30	NA	TRBD2	CAWSGGIAGGYEQYF	TGTGCCTGGAGTGGTGGTATAGCGGGGGGCTACGAGCAGTACTTC
TRBJ1-3	TRBV30	NA	NA	CAWSVTGNTIYF	TGTGCCTGGAGTGTAACTGGAAACACCATATATTTT
TRBJ1-2	TRBV12-3/TRBV12-4	NA	TRBD1	CASSKGQGGYTF	TGTGCCAGCAGTAAAGGACAGGGTGGCTACACCTTC
TRBJ2-7	TRBV18	NA	NA	CASSPPSSYEQYF	TGTGCCAGCTCACCCCCTAGCTCCTACGAGCAGTACTTC
TRBJ2-5	TRBV3-1/TRBV3-2	NA	TRBD2	CASSQDRTSGRVQETQYF	TGTGCCAGCAGCCAAGATCGAACTAGCGGGAGGGTCCAAGAGACCCAGTACTTC
TRBJ2-7	TRBV5-6	NA	NA	CASNLGQTRREQYF	TGTGCCAGCAACCTAGGACAGACGCGAAGAGAGCAGTACTTC
TRBJ1-1	TRBV29-1	NA	TRBD1	CSVKGQVNTEAFF	TGCAGCGTTAAGGGACAGGTGAACACTGAAGCTTTCTTT
TRBJ2-2	TRBV13	once	NA	CASSRAGTNTGELFF	TGTGCCAGCAGCAGGGCGGGGACGAACACCGGGGAGCTGTTTTTT
TRBJ1-2	TRBV30	NA	NA	CAWNRRPGGYTF	TGTGCCTGGAATCGGAGGCCGGGGGGCTACACCTTC
TRBJ1-6	TRBV5-8	NA	NA	CASSDEGGNSPLHF	TGTGCCAGCTCCGACGAGGGTGGGAATTCACCCCTCCACTTT
TRBJ2-7	TRBV11-1	NA	NA	CASSFNRAEQYF	TGTGCCAGCAGCTTCAACAGGGCTGAGCAGTACTTC
TRBJ2-1	TRBV7-9	once	NA	CASSLTWTKSYNEQFF	TGTGCCAGCAGCTTAACCTGGACAAAGTCCTACAATGAGCAGTTCTTC
TRBJ1-1	TRBV7-2	NA	NA	CASSKGLNTEAFF	TGTGCCAGCAGCAAAGGGTTGAACACTGAAGCTTTCTTT
TRBJ1-4	TRBV19	NA	NA	CASSDPGMVEKLFF	TGTGCCAGTAGTGACCCCGGGATGGTCGAAAAACTGTTTTTT
TRBJ1-3	TRBV6-5	NA	NA	CASNALTDSGNTIYF	TGTGCCAGCAACGCATTGACCGACTCTGGAAACACCATATATTTT
TRBJ2-7	TRBV6-5	NA	TRBD1	CASSTGTVYEQYF	TGTGCCAGCTCAACCGGGACAGTCTACGAGCAGTACTTC
TRBJ1-3	TRBV4-1	NA	NA	CASSQFQGTSRGSSGNTIYF	TGCGCCAGCAGCCAATTCCAAGGGACCTCCCGAGGGTCCTCTGGAAACACCATATATTTT
TRBJ2-5	TRBV5-1	once	NA	CASSLVRTQETQYF	TGCGCCAGCAGCTTGGTTCGGACCCAAGAGACCCAGTACTTC
TRBJ1-3	TRBV5-1	NA	NA	CASSLSARDARHTIYF	TGCGCCAGCAGCTTGAGTGCCCGGGACGCCAGGCACACCATATATTTT
TRBJ2-2	TRBV27	NA	TRBD2	CASSLQGLAGIGELFF	TGTGCCAGCAGTTTGCAGGGACTAGCGGGAATCGGGGAGCTGTTTTTT
TRBJ2-3	TRBV11-3	NA	TRBD2	CASSLVSGSGTTDTQYF	TGTGCCAGCAGCTTAGTCTCGGGTAGCGGGACGACAGATACGCAGTATTTT
TRBJ1-5	TRBV19	NA	NA	CASSISKNQPQHF	TGTGCCAGTAGTATCAGCAAAAATCAGCCCCAGCATTTT
TRBJ1-5	TRBV6-5	once	TRBD1	CASSPDRASNQPQHF	TGTGCCAGCAGTCCGGACAGGGCGAGCAATCAGCCCCAGCATTTT
TRBJ2-2	TRBV5-1	NA	NA	CASSFTPNTGELFF	TGCGCCAGCAGCTTCACTCCTAACACCGGGGAGCTGTTTTTT
TRBJ2-5	TRBV3-1/TRBV3-2	NA	NA	CASSQGQGIGTQYF	TGTGCCAGCAGCCAAGGCCAGGGTATTGGGACCCAGTACTTC
TRBJ1-1	TRBV7-9	NA	TRBD1	CASSLVGGTGNTEAFF	TGTGCCAGCAGCTTAGTGGGAGGGACAGGTAACACTGAAGCTTTCTTT
TRBJ2-2	TRBV21-1	NA	NA	CASRERAGNTGELFF	TGTGCCAGCCGGGAGCGGGCAGGGAACACCGGGGAGCTGTTTTTT
TRBJ1-1	TRBV27	NA	NA	CASSLGGSTEAFF	TGTGCCAGCAGTTTAGGGGGAAGCACTGAAGCTTTCTTT
TRBJ1-1	TRBV27	NA	NA	CASRNQGWVNTEAFF	TGTGCCAGCAGAAATCAGGGGTGGGTGAACACTGAAGCTTTCTTT